The rows below give T cell receptor beta chains drawn from one sample of a study of cytomegalovirus exposure and HLA in healthy donors. This table comes from immunoSEQ multiplex PCR, and its TCRdb copy is limited to in-frame clones, with some not included. This table holds 180,000 or so clones, roughly 86% found once. The specimen sequenced was PBMCs. The receptor set was obtained from a man in his thirties or forties in good health and CMV-seropositive. Each CDR3 is given with its conserved first and last residue. A D gene is named only where the DNA matches it firmly. The listing skips clone size in some rows; elsewhere it reads once, few, many or a size class.

abundance	len	d_gene	v_gene	j_gene	CDR3aa	CDR3nt
NA	12	TRBD1	TRBV19	TRBJ1-2	CATKGASWGYTF	TGTGCCACCAAGGGGGCGTCGTGGGGCTACACCTTC
NA	13	NA	TRBV11-2	TRBJ2-7	CASSLNTDYEQYF	TGTGCCAGCAGCTTAAACACGGACTACGAGCAGTACTTC
NA	15	NA	TRBV6-6	TRBJ2-7	CASIPGGGARYEQYF	TGTGCCAGCATTCCAGGGGGAGGGGCTCGCTACGAGCAGTACTTC
once	18	NA	TRBV9	TRBJ2-7	CASSEDRGSGGSSYEQYF	TGTGCCAGCAGCGAGGACAGGGGGAGCGGGGGGAGCTCCTACGAGCAGTACTTC
NA	17	TRBD2	TRBV5-1	TRBJ2-2	CASSTRLAGGVTGELFF	TGCGCCAGCAGCACCCGACTAGCGGGAGGAGTCACCGGGGAGCTGTTTTTT
NA	15	TRBD2	TRBV28	TRBJ2-7	CASSSLAGGSYEQYF	TGTGCCAGCAGTTCACTAGCGGGAGGATCCTACGAGCAGTACTTC
NA	13	NA	TRBV6-5	TRBJ2-7	CASSPGNTYEQYF	TGTGCCAGCAGTCCCGGGAACACCTACGAGCAGTACTTC
NA	12	NA	TRBV9	TRBJ2-3	CASSSTGNTQYF	TGTGCCAGCAGCTCGACGGGGAATACGCAGTATTTT
NA	13	TRBD1	TRBV7-3	TRBJ2-7	CASSWDRAYEQYF	TGTGCCAGCAGCTGGGACAGGGCCTACGAGCAGTACTTC
once	16	NA	TRBV2	TRBJ1-3	CASSESDSLSGNTIYF	TGTGCCAGCAGTGAATCGGACAGTCTCTCTGGAAACACCATATATTTT
NA	12	NA	TRBV7-2	TRBJ2-3	CASSLDVDTQYF	TGTGCCAGCAGCTTAGATGTGGATACGCAGTATTTT
many	17	NA	TRBV30	TRBJ1-3	CAWSRASGRISGNTIYF	TGTGCCTGGAGCCGGGCCTCGGGACGGATCTCTGGAAACACCATATATTTT
NA	11	NA	TRBV29-1	TRBJ2-6	CSVSGANVLTF	TGCAGCGTCTCTGGGGCCAACGTCCTGACTTTC
NA	13	NA	TRBV11-3	TRBJ2-7	CASSLDISYEQYF	TGTGCCAGCAGCTTAGATATCTCCTACGAGCAGTACTTC
NA	17	NA	TRBV4-1	TRBJ2-5	CASSQQPRGAVEETQYF	TGCGCCAGCAGCCAACAACCCCGGGGGGCCGTTGAAGAGACCCAGTACTTC
NA	14	TRBD1	TRBV27	TRBJ2-3	CASGTGGLVDTQYF	TGTGCCAGCGGGACAGGGGGTTTGGTGGATACGCAGTATTTT
NA	14	NA	TRBV4-1	TRBJ1-2	CASSRGSTPGGYTF	TGCGCCAGCAGCCGAGGGTCAACCCCGGGTGGCTACACCTTC
NA	15	TRBD1	TRBV5-6	TRBJ2-7	CASSFGQGASYEQYF	TGTGCCAGCAGCTTTGGACAGGGGGCTTCCTACGAGCAGTACTTC
NA	14	NA	TRBV27	TRBJ1-2	CASSPLDRSYGYTF	TGTGCCAGCAGTCCCCTCGACAGGTCCTATGGCTACACCTTC
once	15	NA	TRBV2	TRBJ1-5	CASSTSEETFQPQHF	TGTGCCAGCAGTACCTCCGAGGAGACCTTCCAGCCCCAGCATTTT
NA	15	NA	TRBV28	TRBJ2-4	CASSPEPRGKNIQYF	TGTGCCAGCAGCCCCGAACCGCGGGGCAAAAACATTCAGTACTTC
few	16	TRBD2	TRBV4-3	TRBJ2-1	CASSLVTSSFYNEQFF	TGCGCCAGCAGCCTAGTGACTAGCTCTTTCTACAATGAGCAGTTCTTC
NA	14	TRBD2	TRBV6-5	TRBJ2-2	CASWGLAGSGELFF	TGTGCCAGCTGGGGACTAGCGGGATCCGGGGAGCTGTTTTTT
few	15	NA	TRBV2	TRBJ2-1	CASSPDSSSYNEQFF	TGTGCCAGCAGCCCCGACTCGAGCTCCTACAATGAGCAGTTCTTC
NA	15	TRBD1	TRBV14	TRBJ2-7	CASSKGYRGLYEQYF	TGTGCCAGCAGCAAAGGGTACAGGGGGCTGTACGAGCAGTACTTC
NA	14	TRBD2	TRBV18	TRBJ2-7	CASSPQLAGGEQYF	TGTGCCAGCTCACCACAACTAGCGGGGGGCGAGCAGTACTTC
NA	14	NA	TRBV5-6	TRBJ2-7	CASSRTLTSYEQYF	TGTGCCAGCAGCCGGACACTGACCTCCTACGAGCAGTACTTC
NA	15	TRBD1	TRBV27	TRBJ1-5	CASSNRGQFNQPQHF	TGTGCCAGCAGTAACAGGGGGCAGTTCAATCAGCCCCAGCATTTT
NA	15	TRBD1	TRBV9	TRBJ2-2	CASSATGYSTGELFF	TGTGCCAGCAGCGCGACAGGGTACAGCACCGGGGAGCTGTTTTTT
NA	13	NA	TRBV9	TRBJ1-1	CASSVEGNTEAFF	TGTGCCAGCAGCGTAGAGGGGAACACTGAAGCTTTCTTT
NA	14	NA	TRBV4-3	TRBJ1-4	CASSQAESGEKLFF	TGCGCCAGCAGCCAAGCGGAAAGCGGTGAAAAACTGTTTTTT
NA	15	TRBD2	TRBV5-1	TRBJ2-1	CASSLLAGRGNEQFF	TGCGCCAGCAGCTTGCTAGCGGGACGAGGCAATGAGCAGTTCTTC
NA	17	NA	TRBV13	TRBJ2-3	CASSLGSLTPITDTQYF	TGTGCCAGCAGCTTAGGGAGCTTAACCCCAATCACAGATACGCAGTATTTT
NA	14	NA	TRBV5-1	TRBJ1-2	CASTLDRGLYGYTF	TGCGCCAGCACCCTAGATAGGGGTCTTTATGGCTACACCTTC
NA	14	TRBD1	TRBV6-6	TRBJ2-3	CASSGGQGADTQYF	TGTGCCAGCAGTGGCGGACAGGGCGCAGATACGCAGTATTTT
once	15	TRBD2	TRBV7-9	TRBJ2-1	CASSLGLAGYNEQFF	TGTGCCAGCAGCTTAGGGCTAGCGGGGTACAATGAGCAGTTCTTC
NA	13	NA	TRBV29-1	TRBJ1-1	CSVTTGMNTEAFF	TGCAGCGTGACGACAGGTATGAACACTGAAGCTTTCTTT
few	11	NA	TRBV20-1	TRBJ1-2	CSARIRDGYTF	TGCAGTGCCAGAATAAGGGATGGCTACACCTTC
once	14	NA	TRBV6-5	TRBJ1-5	CASSYARANQPQHF	TGTGCCAGCAGTTACGCCAGGGCCAATCAGCCCCAGCATTTT
NA	15	TRBD2	TRBV6-1	TRBJ2-1	CASSDEAGGRDEQFF	TGTGCCAGCAGCGATGAAGCGGGAGGGAGGGATGAGCAGTTCTTC
NA	15	NA	TRBV7-9	TRBJ2-7	CASSLVATGGYEQYF	TGTGCCAGCAGCTTAGTAGCAACCGGGGGCTACGAGCAGTACTTC
NA	16	TRBD1	TRBV5-1	TRBJ2-4	CASSLTGVGLKNIQYF	TGCGCCAGCAGCTTGACAGGGGTAGGCCTCAAAAACATTCAGTACTTC
NA	16	NA	TRBV4-1	TRBJ2-7	CASSQEPGGPSYEQYF	TGCGCCAGCAGCCAAGAACCCGGAGGGCCTTCCTACGAGCAGTACTTC
few	15	NA	TRBV15	TRBJ1-5	CATSRAGNSNQPQHF	TGTGCCACCAGCAGAGCGGGGAATAGCAATCAGCCCCAGCATTTT
NA	15	TRBD1	TRBV14	TRBJ2-7	CASSQVLQGGYEQYF	TGTGCCAGCAGCCAAGTACTACAGGGGGGCTACGAGCAGTACTTC
NA	15	NA	TRBV9	TRBJ2-1	CASSVEGSVGNEQFF	TGTGCCAGCAGCGTAGAGGGTAGCGTTGGCAATGAGCAGTTCTTC